This T cell receptor beta chain was recorded in a study of T-cell memory formation after mild COVID-19. Study outcomes and limitations: Day 15 to 85 contracting clones showed balanced CD4/CD8; day 15 to 37 expanders favored CD4+.

Comment on this clonotype: Its antigen is not known.

The CDR3 spans 13 residues. Trimming cost V 0 bases and J 2 bases, with 5 bases left between them. Germline CDR1 is GTSNPN and CDR2 is SVGIG (reference sequence). TCRdb re-analysed the 5' RACE reads in MiXCR, keeping a single row per CDR3 protein. In the table there are around 300,000 distinct CDR3 sequences, approximately 14% of which are singletons. The sequencing sample was made of PBMCs or a T cell subset sorted from them (not recorded which). The TCR sequence derives from a man between 18 and 29 years old who had mild COVID-19 (a few samples of this study predate the infection). Cell type and time point are not known. V and J are TRBV30 and TRBJ1-5; D ambiguous. The CDR3 coding sequence is TGTGCCTGGAGTGTATTTGGCAATCAGCCCCAGCATTTT. Residues: CAWSVFGNQPQHF.